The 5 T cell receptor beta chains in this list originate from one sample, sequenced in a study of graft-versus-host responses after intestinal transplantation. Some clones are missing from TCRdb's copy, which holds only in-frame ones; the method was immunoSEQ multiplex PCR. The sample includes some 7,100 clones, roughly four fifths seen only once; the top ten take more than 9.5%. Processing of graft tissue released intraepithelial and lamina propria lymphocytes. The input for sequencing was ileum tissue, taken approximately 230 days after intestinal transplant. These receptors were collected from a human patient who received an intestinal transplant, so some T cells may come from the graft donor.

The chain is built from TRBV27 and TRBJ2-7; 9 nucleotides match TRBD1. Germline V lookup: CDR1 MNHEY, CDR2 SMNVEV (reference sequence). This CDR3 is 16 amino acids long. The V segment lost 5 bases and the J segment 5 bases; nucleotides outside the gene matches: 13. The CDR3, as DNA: TGTGCCAGCAGTCCACCCCCGGGACAGGGAGGCCACGAGCAGTACTTC. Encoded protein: CASSPPPGQGGHEQYF.

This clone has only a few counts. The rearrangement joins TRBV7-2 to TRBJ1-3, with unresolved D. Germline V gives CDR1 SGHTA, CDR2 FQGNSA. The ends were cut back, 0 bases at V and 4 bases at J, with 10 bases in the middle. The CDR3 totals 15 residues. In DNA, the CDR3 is TGTGCCAGCAGCTTAGCGAGGGAGAGCGGAAACACCATATATTTT. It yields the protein CASSLARESGNTIYF.

The CDR3 spells CASSPPPLRDEQFF. The CDR3 DNA follows: TGTGCCAGCAGCCCCCCCCCGCTAAGAGATGAGCAGTTCTTC. This sequence joins TRBV7-6 and TRBJ2-1; D unresolved. The CDR3 extends over 14 amino acids. Germline V gene sequence: CDR1 SGHVS, CDR2 FNYEAQ. The V end lost 5 bases, the J end lost 8 bases, and 16 bases lay between the germline ends.

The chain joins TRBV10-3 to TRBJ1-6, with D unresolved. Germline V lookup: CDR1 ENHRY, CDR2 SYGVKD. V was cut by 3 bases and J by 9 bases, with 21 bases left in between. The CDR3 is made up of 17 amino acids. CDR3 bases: TGTGCCATCAGTGAATTTTGGTCGGACTCAGCGGGTTCACCCCTCCACTTT. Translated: CAISEFWSDSAGSPLHF.

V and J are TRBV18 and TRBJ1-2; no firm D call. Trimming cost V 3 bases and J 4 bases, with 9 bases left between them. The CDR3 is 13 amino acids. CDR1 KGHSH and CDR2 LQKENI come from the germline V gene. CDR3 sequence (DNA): TGTGCCAGCTCACCGTCAGGCTCCTATGGCTACACCTTC. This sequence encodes CASSPSGSYGYTF.